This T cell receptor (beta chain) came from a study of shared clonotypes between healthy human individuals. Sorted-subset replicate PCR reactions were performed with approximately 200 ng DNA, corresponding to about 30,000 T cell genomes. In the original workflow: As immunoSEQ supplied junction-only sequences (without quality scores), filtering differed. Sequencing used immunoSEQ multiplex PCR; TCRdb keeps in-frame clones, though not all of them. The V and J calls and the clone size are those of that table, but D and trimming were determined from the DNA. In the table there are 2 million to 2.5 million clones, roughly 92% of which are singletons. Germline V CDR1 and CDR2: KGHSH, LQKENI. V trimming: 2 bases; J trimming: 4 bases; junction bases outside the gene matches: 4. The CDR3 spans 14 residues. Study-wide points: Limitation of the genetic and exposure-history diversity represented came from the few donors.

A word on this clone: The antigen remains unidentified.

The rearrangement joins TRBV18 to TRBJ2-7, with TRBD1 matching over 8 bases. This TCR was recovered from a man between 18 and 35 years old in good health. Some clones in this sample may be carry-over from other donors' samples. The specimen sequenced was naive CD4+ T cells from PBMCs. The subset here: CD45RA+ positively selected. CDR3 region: CASSPNTGGYEQYF. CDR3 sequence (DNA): TGTGCCAGCTCACCAAATACAGGGGGTTACGAGCAGTACTTC.